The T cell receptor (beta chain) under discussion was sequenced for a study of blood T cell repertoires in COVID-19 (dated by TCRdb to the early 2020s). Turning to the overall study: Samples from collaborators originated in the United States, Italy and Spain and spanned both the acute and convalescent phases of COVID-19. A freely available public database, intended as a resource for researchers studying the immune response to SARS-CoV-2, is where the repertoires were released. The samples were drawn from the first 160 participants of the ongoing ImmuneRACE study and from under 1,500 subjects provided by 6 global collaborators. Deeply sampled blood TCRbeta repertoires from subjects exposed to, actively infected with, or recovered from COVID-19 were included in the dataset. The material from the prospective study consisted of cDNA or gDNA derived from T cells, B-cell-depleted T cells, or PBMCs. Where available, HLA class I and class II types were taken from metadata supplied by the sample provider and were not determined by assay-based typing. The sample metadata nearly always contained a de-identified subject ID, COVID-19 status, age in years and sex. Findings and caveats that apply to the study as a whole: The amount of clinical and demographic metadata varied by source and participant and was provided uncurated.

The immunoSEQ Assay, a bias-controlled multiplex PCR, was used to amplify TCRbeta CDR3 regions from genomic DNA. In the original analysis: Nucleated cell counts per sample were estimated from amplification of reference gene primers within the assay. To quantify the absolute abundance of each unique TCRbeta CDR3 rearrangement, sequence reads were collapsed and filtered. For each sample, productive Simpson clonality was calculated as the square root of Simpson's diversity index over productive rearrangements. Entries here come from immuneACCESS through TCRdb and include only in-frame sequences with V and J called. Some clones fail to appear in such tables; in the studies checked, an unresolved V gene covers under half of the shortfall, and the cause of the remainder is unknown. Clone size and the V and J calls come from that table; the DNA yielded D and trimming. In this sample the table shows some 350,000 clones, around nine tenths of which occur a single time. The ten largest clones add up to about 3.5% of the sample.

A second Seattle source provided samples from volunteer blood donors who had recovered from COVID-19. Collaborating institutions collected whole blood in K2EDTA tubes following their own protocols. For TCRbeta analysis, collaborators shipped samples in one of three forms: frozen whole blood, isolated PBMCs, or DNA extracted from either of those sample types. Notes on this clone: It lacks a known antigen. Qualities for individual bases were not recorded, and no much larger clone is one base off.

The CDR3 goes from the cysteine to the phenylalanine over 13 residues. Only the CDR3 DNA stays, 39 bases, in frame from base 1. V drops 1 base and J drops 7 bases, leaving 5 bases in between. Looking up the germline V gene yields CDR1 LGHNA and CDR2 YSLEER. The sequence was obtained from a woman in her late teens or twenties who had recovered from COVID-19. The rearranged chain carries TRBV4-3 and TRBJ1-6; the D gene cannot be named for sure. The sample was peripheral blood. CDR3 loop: CASSQARNSPLHF. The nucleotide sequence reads TGCGCCAGCAGCCAAGCTCGGAATTCACCCCTCCACTTT.